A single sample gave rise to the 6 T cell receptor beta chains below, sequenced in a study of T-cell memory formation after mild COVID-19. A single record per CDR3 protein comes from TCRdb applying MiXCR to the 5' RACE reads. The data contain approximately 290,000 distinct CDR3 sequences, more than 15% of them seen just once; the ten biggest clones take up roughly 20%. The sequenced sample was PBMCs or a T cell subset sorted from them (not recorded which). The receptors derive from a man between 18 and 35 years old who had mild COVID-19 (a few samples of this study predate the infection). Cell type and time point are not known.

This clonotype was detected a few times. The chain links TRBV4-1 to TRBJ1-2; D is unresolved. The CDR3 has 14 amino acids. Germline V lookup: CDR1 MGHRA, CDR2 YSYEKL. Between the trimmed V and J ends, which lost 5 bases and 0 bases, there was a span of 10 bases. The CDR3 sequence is CASSSAVANYGYTF. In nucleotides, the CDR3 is TGCGCCAGCAGCTCGGCGGTAGCTAACTATGGCTACACCTTC.

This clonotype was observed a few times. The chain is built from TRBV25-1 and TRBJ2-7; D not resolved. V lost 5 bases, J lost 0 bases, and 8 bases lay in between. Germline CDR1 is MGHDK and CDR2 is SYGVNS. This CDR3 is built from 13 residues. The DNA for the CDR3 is TGTGCCAGCAGTTCCCCGAGCTCCTACGAGCAGTACGTC. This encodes CASSSPSSYEQYV.

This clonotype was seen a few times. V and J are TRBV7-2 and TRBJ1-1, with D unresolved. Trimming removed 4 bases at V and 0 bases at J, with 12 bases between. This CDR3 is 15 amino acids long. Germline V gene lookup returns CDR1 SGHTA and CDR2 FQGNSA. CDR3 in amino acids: CASSYARGMNTEAFF. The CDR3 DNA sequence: TGTGCCAGCAGCTACGCCCGAGGGATGAACACTGAAGCTTTCTTT. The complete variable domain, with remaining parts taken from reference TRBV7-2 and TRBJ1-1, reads GAGVSQSPSNKVTEKGKDVELRCDPISGHTALYWYRQSLGQGLEFLIYFQGNSAPDKSGLPSDRFSAERTGGSVSTLTIQRTQQEDSAVYLCASSYARGMNTEAFFGQGTRLTVV.

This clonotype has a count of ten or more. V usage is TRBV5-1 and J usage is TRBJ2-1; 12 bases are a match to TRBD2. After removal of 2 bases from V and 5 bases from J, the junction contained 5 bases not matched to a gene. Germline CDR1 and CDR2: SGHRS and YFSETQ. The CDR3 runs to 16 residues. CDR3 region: CASSFPTSGGDNEQFF. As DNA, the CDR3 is TGCGCCAGCAGCTTCCCGACTAGCGGGGGAGACAATGAGCAGTTCTTC.

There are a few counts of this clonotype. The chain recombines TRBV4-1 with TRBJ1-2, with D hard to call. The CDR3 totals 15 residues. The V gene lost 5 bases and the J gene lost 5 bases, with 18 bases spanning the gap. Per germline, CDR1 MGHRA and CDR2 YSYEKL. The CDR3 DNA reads TGCGCCAGCAGCAATCCCGGGAGCCGATTTTATGGCTACACCTTC. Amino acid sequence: CASSNPGSRFYGYTF.

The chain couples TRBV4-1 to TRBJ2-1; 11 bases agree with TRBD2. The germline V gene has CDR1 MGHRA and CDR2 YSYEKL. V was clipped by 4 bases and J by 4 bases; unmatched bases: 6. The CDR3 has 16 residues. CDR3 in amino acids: CASSRYLAGGYNEQFF. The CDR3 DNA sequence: TGCGCCAGCAGCCGGTACCTAGCGGGGGGTTACAATGAGCAGTTCTTC.